Sequencing of this TCR beta chain was carried out in a study of blood T cell repertoires in COVID-19 (dated by TCRdb to the early 2020s). At the level of the whole study: The collaborator samples originated in the United States, Italy and Spain and spanned the acute and convalescent phases of COVID-19. The prospective study material was composed of cDNA or gDNA derived from T cells, B-cell-depleted T cells, or PBMCs. Subjects who had been exposed to COVID-19, were actively infected with it, or had recovered from it provided the deeply sampled blood TCRbeta repertoires that made up the dataset. A freely available public database, intended as a resource for researchers studying the immune response to SARS-CoV-2, is where the repertoires were released. The samples were drawn from the first 160 participants of the ongoing ImmuneRACE study and from some 1,300 subjects provided by 6 global collaborators. The sample metadata nearly always contained a de-identified subject ID, COVID-19 status, age in years and sex. HLA class I and class II types, where available, came from metadata supplied by the sample provider rather than from assay-based typing. Study-level results and caveats: The quantity of clinical and demographic metadata differed by source and by participant and was supplied without curation.

A note on this clone: The antigen it recognizes is unknown. It has no much larger one-base neighbor in the sample; base qualities were not kept.

The immunoSEQ Assay, a bias-controlled multiplex PCR, was used to amplify TCRbeta CDR3 regions from genomic DNA. Regarding the original processing steps: Nucleated cell counts per sample were estimated from amplification of reference gene primers within the assay. Sequence reads were collapsed and filtered to measure the absolute abundance of every unique TCRbeta CDR3 rearrangement. Productive Simpson clonality was computed per sample as the square root of Simpson's diversity index over productive rearrangements. As stored in TCRdb, this immuneACCESS dataset retains in-frame rearrangements with V and J assigned. A fraction of the clones does not appear; measured against another copy, unresolved V genes explain less than half of the discrepancy, and the remainder lacks a known reason. Clone size and V and J calls were adopted from that table, with D and trimming inferred from the DNA. The sample has some 230,000 clones on record, around four fifths of them singletons. The ten largest account for roughly 4.6% of the sample.

Another Seattle source contributed samples from volunteer blood donors who had recovered from COVID-19. Whole blood was collected in K2EDTA tubes by collaborating institutions according to the institutions' own protocols. Collaborator samples were shipped for TCRbeta analysis as frozen whole blood, isolated PBMCs, or DNA extracted from either sample type. This receptor was identified in a woman aged 55 to 70 who had recovered from COVID-19. The material sequenced was peripheral blood.

The CDR3 amino acid sequence is: CASSQGTSGDTQYF. The sequenced DNA is TGTGCCAGCAGCCAGGGTACTAGCGGGGATACGCAGTATTTT. The chain employs TRBV14 and TRBJ2-3; TRBD2 agrees with 9 junctional bases. CDR1 and CDR2 are drawn from the germline V gene: SGHDN, FVKESK. Trimming removed 3 bases from V and 6 bases from J; the gene matches leave 4 bases unexplained. The CDR3 runs 14 residues from the cysteine to the phenylalanine. The entry retains the CDR3 DNA only, 42 bases that are in frame from base 1.